This TCR beta chain was sequenced for a study of shared clonotypes between healthy human individuals. Findings and limits, study-wide: Expectations were that clonotype sharing among donors would be affected by sequencing depth. Owing to a small donor count, the genetic and exposure-history diversity represented was limited.

Concerning this clone itself: Its antigen is undetermined.

Researchers ran the assay at a deep level. Clones were read by immunoSEQ multiplex PCR, and TCRdb kept only the in-frame ones, dropping some. Counted here are around 2,100,000 clones, about 95% occurring once; the ten biggest clones make up around 1%. CD8 cells classed as naive were CD45RO-negative and positively selected for CCR7, excluding terminally differentiated effector memory CD45RA+ cells. CDR3 size: 16 residues. Germline V lookup: CDR1 SEHNR, CDR2 FQNEAQ (reference sequence). V lost 5 bases and J lost 4; bases outside the gene matches: 5. This TCR derives from a man between 18 and 29 years old in good health. This sequence joins TRBV7-9 and TRBJ2-2; TRBD1 aligns across 12 bases. The sample consisted of naive CD8+ T cells sorted from blood. CDR3 nucleotides: TGTGCCAGCAGCCCTGGGACAGGGGGCCGCACCGGGGAGCTGTTTTTT. It yields the protein CASSPGTGGRTGELFF.